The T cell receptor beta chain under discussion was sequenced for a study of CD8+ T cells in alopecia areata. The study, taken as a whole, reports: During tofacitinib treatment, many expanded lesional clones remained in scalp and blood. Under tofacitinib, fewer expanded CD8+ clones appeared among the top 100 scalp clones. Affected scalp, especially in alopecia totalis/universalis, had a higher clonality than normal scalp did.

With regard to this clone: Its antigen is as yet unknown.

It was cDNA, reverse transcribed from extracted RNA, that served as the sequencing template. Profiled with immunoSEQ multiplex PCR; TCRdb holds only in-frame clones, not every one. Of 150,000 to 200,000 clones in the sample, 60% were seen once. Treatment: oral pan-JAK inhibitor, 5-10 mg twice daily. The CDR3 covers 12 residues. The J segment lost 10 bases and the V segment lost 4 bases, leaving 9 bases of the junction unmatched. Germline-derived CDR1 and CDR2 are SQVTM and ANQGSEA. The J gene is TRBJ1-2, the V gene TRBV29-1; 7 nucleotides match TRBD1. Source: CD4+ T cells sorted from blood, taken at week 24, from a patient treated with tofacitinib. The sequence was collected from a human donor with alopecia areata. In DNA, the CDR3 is TGCAGCGTTGGTTCACAGGGGTTGGACTACACCTTC. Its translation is CSVGSQGLDYTF.